Reported below is one T cell receptor beta chain. Its antigen remains unknown. The sample originates from a study of T cell repertoires in cytomegalovirus infection. For the study at large: CMV epitopes that were recently identified and HLA-C-restricted were used alongside well-studied HLA-B-restricted ones. Evidence of both CMV infection and a matching HLA type came from public TCR beta signatures. Study-wide results and limits: Based on cumulative public TCR beta family frequency, carriers of CMV plus the relevant HLA were identified. Clonotypes of TCR beta that were HLA-C-restricted and CMV-specific dominated the ex vivo response.

TCRdb re-analysed the reads in MiXCR, keeping a single row per CDR3 protein. Among approximately 300,000 distinct CDR3 sequences listed, 25% to 30% were seen once. This CDR3 comprises 18 residues. The junction had 16 bases not matched to a gene; V was cut back by 5 bases and J by 6 bases. Germline CDR1 reads KGHDR; CDR2 reads SFDVKD. J is TRBJ2-3 and V is TRBV24-1, with TRBD2 identical over 10 bases. The sample here was cultured PBMCs, taken from culture after CMV antigen stimulation. This receptor was identified in a human donor in good health (CMV status not recorded). Some clones in this sample may be carry-over from other donors' samples. The CDR3 sequence: CATSASVWSGGADDTQYF. CDR3 nucleotide sequence: TGTGCCACCAGTGCCTCCGTTTGGAGCGGGGGGGCCGATGATACGCAGTATTTT.